These T cell receptor beta chains were read from a single sample in a study of T cell repertoires in cytomegalovirus infection. TCRdb recomputed calls from the reads with MiXCR, one row per CDR3 protein. The data contain about 830,000 distinct CDR3 sequences, less than 35% of them singletons. No antigen has been identified for these receptors. The input for sequencing was cultured CD8+ T cells from PBMCs, taken from culture after CMV antigen stimulation. These receptors were obtained from a human donor in good health (CMV status not recorded). Some clones in this sample may be carry-over from other donors' samples. CDR3s include the opening cysteine and the closing phenylalanine or tryptophan. Fields, in order: J gene, D gene, V gene, CDR3 protein. A D gene is named only where the DNA matches it firmly.

j_gene: TRBJ2-1
d_gene: -
v_gene: TRBV7-6
CDR3aa: CASSPGGRSYNEQFF

j_gene: TRBJ1-3
d_gene: TRBD1
v_gene: TRBV5-5
CDR3aa: CASSTDRVSSGNTIYF

j_gene: TRBJ1-5
d_gene: -
v_gene: TRBV12-3/TRBV12-4
CDR3aa: CASSPPSEQPQHF

j_gene: TRBJ2-2
d_gene: -
v_gene: TRBV7-9
CDR3aa: CANTIERGLELFF

j_gene: TRBJ2-1
d_gene: TRBD2
v_gene: TRBV7-7
CDR3aa: CASSREWGGVEEQFF

j_gene: TRBJ2-2
d_gene: -
v_gene: TRBV7-9
CDR3aa: CASSNPRLFGELFF

j_gene: TRBJ2-1
d_gene: TRBD1
v_gene: TRBV7-2
CDR3aa: CASSPSGDRGHEQFF

j_gene: TRBJ1-4
d_gene: -
v_gene: TRBV7-9
CDR3aa: CASSYRATNEKLFF

j_gene: TRBJ1-1
d_gene: TRBD1
v_gene: TRBV5-1
CDR3aa: CASSLPKDRASTEAFF

j_gene: TRBJ2-7
d_gene: TRBD1
v_gene: TRBV6-1
CDR3aa: CASTSPGGSSYEQYF

j_gene: TRBJ2-1
d_gene: TRBD2
v_gene: TRBV20-1
CDR3aa: CSARERTSGGTTHISYNEQFF

j_gene: TRBJ1-1
d_gene: -
v_gene: TRBV7-3
CDR3aa: CASSLSLRGTEAFF

j_gene: TRBJ2-5
d_gene: TRBD2
v_gene: TRBV9
CDR3aa: CASSGTSGGWYQETQYF

j_gene: TRBJ1-2
d_gene: -
v_gene: TRBV19
CDR3aa: CASSAAFRYTF

j_gene: TRBJ2-1
d_gene: TRBD2
v_gene: TRBV7-6
CDR3aa: CASSFAGGTNEQFF

j_gene: TRBJ1-1
d_gene: -
v_gene: TRBV7-6
CDR3aa: CASSTGSAVPNTEAFF

j_gene: TRBJ1-1
d_gene: -
v_gene: TRBV27
CDR3aa: CASSYQGGAEAFF

j_gene: TRBJ2-2
d_gene: -
v_gene: TRBV29-1
CDR3aa: CCGKGWRTGELFF

j_gene: TRBJ2-3
d_gene: TRBD2
v_gene: TRBV2
CDR3aa: CASSESSGVTDTQYF

j_gene: TRBJ1-6
d_gene: -
v_gene: TRBV19
CDR3aa: CASSTHPGTLNSPLHF

j_gene: TRBJ2-1
d_gene: -
v_gene: TRBV24-1
CDR3aa: CATSDLLGEQFF

j_gene: TRBJ2-3
d_gene: -
v_gene: TRBV6-1
CDR3aa: CASSGVWGVGTDTQYF

j_gene: TRBJ2-1
d_gene: -
v_gene: TRBV10-1
CDR3aa: CASSEVTLAPAYNEQFF

j_gene: TRBJ1-5
d_gene: -
v_gene: TRBV7-6
CDR3aa: CASSLFMDQPQHF

j_gene: TRBJ1-1
d_gene: -
v_gene: TRBV29-1
CDR3aa: CSVVSAQTGSGTEAFF

j_gene: TRBJ2-4
d_gene: -
v_gene: TRBV6-6
CDR3aa: CASTGRLAKNIQYF